Listed below are T cell receptor beta chains from one sample, sequenced in a study of cytomegalovirus exposure and HLA in healthy donors. TCRdb's table, derived via immunoSEQ multiplex PCR, lists solely in-frame clones and lacks some. The sample includes 150,000 to 200,000 clones, roughly 84% of them seen just once. Sequenced material: PBMCs. The receptors come from a man younger than 45 in good health and CMV-seropositive. Both conserved end residues are part of each CDR3. A D gene is named only where the DNA matches it firmly. Some rows have no size entry. The others give once, few or many, or a class for an expanded clone.

j_gene | d_gene | abundance | v_gene | CDR3aa | CDR3nt
TRBJ1-3 | . | many | TRBV6-1 | CASSEATGSGNTIYF | TGTGCCAGCAGTGAAGCTACAGGGTCTGGAAACACCATATATTTT
TRBJ2-3 | TRBD2 | once | TRBV6-1 | CASSAYSGDTDTQYF | TGTGCCAGCAGTGCCTATAGCGGGGACACAGATACGCAGTATTTT
TRBJ1-2 | TRBD1 | . | TRBV5-4 | CASSSGGQGVYGYTF | TGTGCCAGCAGCTCAGGAGGACAGGGAGTATATGGCTACACCTTC
TRBJ2-7 | . | few | TRBV7-9 | CASSLGSGEQYF | TGTGCCAGCAGCTTAGGGAGCGGTGAGCAGTACTTC
TRBJ2-7 | . | . | TRBV4-1 | CASSQVARERGYEQYF | TGCGCCAGCAGCCAGGTAGCCCGCGAAAGAGGGTACGAGCAGTACTTC
TRBJ2-7 | TRBD2 | . | TRBV9 | CASSVASGASYEQYF | TGTGCCAGCAGCGTAGCAAGCGGGGCCTCCTACGAGCAGTACTTC
TRBJ2-3 | TRBD1 | . | TRBV27 | CASSTRDRVDTQYF | TGTGCCAGCAGTACCCGGGACAGGGTGGATACGCAGTATTTT
TRBJ1-1 | . | . | TRBV27 | CASSLTGIGNTEAFF | TGTGCCAGCAGTTTAACGGGTATCGGGAACACTGAAGCTTTCTTT
TRBJ2-7 | TRBD2 | . | TRBV9 | CASSEGGDEQYF | TGTGCCAGCAGCGAGGGAGGGGACGAGCAGTACTTC
TRBJ2-1 | . | . | TRBV4-1 | CASSQGGIGNEQFF | TGCGCCAGCAGCCAAGGAGGGATAGGCAATGAGCAGTTCTTC
TRBJ2-7 | TRBD2 | . | TRBV2 | CASSRLTSGSSYEQYF | TGTGCCAGCAGCCGGTTGACTAGCGGGAGCTCCTACGAGCAGTACTTC
TRBJ1-3 | . | . | TRBV18 | CASSPYDSSSGNTIYF | TGTGCCAGCTCACCTTATGACAGTTCCTCTGGAAACACCATATATTTT
TRBJ1-2 | . | . | TRBV5-6 | CASSLVLGAGYGYTF | TGTGCCAGCAGCTTGGTACTGGGGGCGGGCTATGGCTACACCTTC